A selection of T cell receptor beta chains follows, all from one sample in a study of blood T cell repertoires in COVID-19. Assay: immunoSEQ multiplex PCR; the TCRdb copy retains only in-frame clones and omits some. The table records 90,000 to 120,000 clones, about 89% of them present only once. Sequences were obtained from peripheral blood. Every receptor here comes from a man in his sixties with acute or convalescent COVID-19. The CDR3 runs from the conserved cysteine through the conserved F or W. A D gene is named only where the DNA matches it firmly. Clone size is given for some rows only: seen once, a few or many times, or a class if the clone is expanded.

D: .; J: TRBJ1-1; V: TRBV28; size: .; CDR3: CASSSPGPLTEAFF; DNA: TGTGCCAGCAGTTCTCCAGGGCCTTTGACTGAAGCTTTCTTT
D: .; J: TRBJ2-2; V: TRBV25-1; size: .; CDR3: CASSISGSGELFF; DNA: TGTGCCAGCAGCATATCAGGGTCCGGGGAGCTGTTTTTT
D: TRBD2; J: TRBJ2-1; V: TRBV6-6; size: .; CDR3: CASSRGTSWGRSSYNEQFF; DNA: TGTGCCAGCAGTCGCGGGACTAGCTGGGGCAGAAGCTCCTACAATGAGCAGTTCTTC
D: .; J: TRBJ1-2; V: TRBV15; size: .; CDR3: CATSSKQLNYGYTF; DNA: TGTGCCACCAGCAGCAAACAGCTTAACTATGGCTACACCTTC
D: .; J: TRBJ1-1; V: TRBV5-4; size: .; CDR3: CASSSGVPTEAFF; DNA: TGTGCCAGCAGCTCGGGAGTACCCACTGAAGCTTTCTTT
D: TRBD1; J: TRBJ1-4; V: TRBV28; size: .; CDR3: CASSIPGDRGNEKLFF; DNA: TGTGCCAGCAGTATCCCCGGGGACAGGGGAAATGAAAAACTGTTTTTT
D: .; J: TRBJ2-4; V: TRBV7-9; size: .; CDR3: CANSLTGGGSGMYF; DNA: TGTGCCAACAGCCTGACTGGAGGGGGCTCAGGCATGTACTTC
D: .; J: TRBJ2-5; V: TRBV10-3; size: .; CDR3: CAIRTDFQETQYF; DNA: TGTGCCATCAGGACGGACTTCCAAGAGACCCAGTACTTC
D: .; J: TRBJ1-3; V: TRBV15; size: .; CDR3: CATSNHRDGNTIYF; DNA: TGTGCCACCAGCAATCACCGAGATGGAAACACCATATATTTT
D: .; J: TRBJ1-6; V: TRBV27; size: few; CDR3: CASSFRSNSPLHF; DNA: TGTGCCAGCAGTTTCAGGTCTAATTCACCCCTCCACTTT
D: .; J: TRBJ2-1; V: TRBV25-1; size: .; CDR3: CASSEPTGRNEQFF; DNA: TGTGCCAGCAGTGAACCGACAGGTAGGAATGAGCAGTTCTTC
D: TRBD1; J: TRBJ1-6; V: TRBV30; size: .; CDR3: CAWSVQGLSPLHF; DNA: TGTGCCTGGAGTGTACAGGGGCTTTCACCCCTCCACTTT
D: .; J: TRBJ1-5; V: TRBV18; size: .; CDR3: CASSPTDSQPQHF; DNA: TGTGCCAGCTCACCCACCGACAGTCAGCCCCAGCATTTT
D: .; J: TRBJ1-1; V: TRBV25-1; size: .; CDR3: CADWGGQNTEAFF; DNA: TGTGCCGACTGGGGGGGGCAGAACACTGAAGCTTTCTTT
D: TRBD1; J: TRBJ1-1; V: TRBV11-3; size: few; CDR3: CASSIRGRGDTEAFF; DNA: TGTGCCAGCAGCATTAGGGGGCGCGGTGACACTGAAGCTTTCTTT
D: .; J: TRBJ1-1; V: TRBV9; size: .; CDR3: CASSPRREVNTEAFF; DNA: TGTGCCAGCAGCCCCCGCCGAGAGGTGAACACTGAAGCTTTCTTT
D: TRBD1; J: TRBJ1-5; V: TRBV19; size: .; CDR3: CASSPGTGRNQPQHF; DNA: TGTGCCAGTAGTCCCGGGACAGGGCGAAATCAGCCCCAGCATTTT
D: .; J: TRBJ2-3; V: TRBV25-1; size: .; CDR3: CASSAGTDTQYF; DNA: TGTGCCAGCAGTGCTGGCACAGATACGCAGTATTTT
D: TRBD1; J: TRBJ2-1; V: TRBV7-8; size: .; CDR3: CASSFRGYNEQFF; DNA: TGTGCCAGCAGCTTCAGGGGGTACAATGAGCAGTTCTTC
D: .; J: TRBJ1-2; V: TRBV5-5; size: .; CDR3: CASSLVLVQAIYGYTF; DNA: TGTGCCAGCAGCTTAGTATTGGTTCAGGCAATCTATGGCTACACCTTC
D: .; J: TRBJ1-1; V: TRBV3-1/TRBV3-2; size: .; CDR3: CASSQEGGGTEAFF; DNA: TGTGCCAGCAGCCAAGAGGGAGGGGGCACTGAAGCTTTCTTT
D: TRBD1; J: TRBJ1-4; V: TRBV5-1; size: .; CDR3: CASSPTGGNEKLFF; DNA: TGCGCCAGCAGCCCAACAGGGGGAAACGAAAAACTGTTTTTT
D: TRBD1; J: TRBJ1-4; V: TRBV14; size: .; CDR3: CASSPNRGIGEKLFF; DNA: TGTGCCAGCAGCCCGAACAGGGGAATCGGTGAAAAACTGTTTTTT
D: .; J: TRBJ2-3; V: TRBV5-1; size: .; CDR3: CASSLEGRTDTQYF; DNA: TGCGCCAGCAGCTTGGAGGGGAGGACAGATACGCAGTATTTT
D: .; J: TRBJ2-5; V: TRBV3-1/TRBV3-2; size: .; CDR3: CASSQEGRGPFETQYF; DNA: TGTGCCAGCAGCCAAGAGGGGCGGGGCCCTTTTGAGACCCAGTACTTC
D: .; J: TRBJ1-4; V: TRBV2; size: .; CDR3: CASSGMRREKLFF; DNA: TGTGCCAGCAGTGGAATGAGGAGGGAAAAACTGTTTTTT
D: TRBD1; J: TRBJ1-2; V: TRBV7-9; size: once; CDR3: CASSQGAGQGAYGHTF; DNA: TGTGCCAGCAGCCAAGGGGCAGGTCAGGGGGCCTATGGCCACACCTTC
D: .; J: TRBJ2-2; V: TRBV6-5; size: .; CDR3: CASRVGGAATGELFF; DNA: TGTGCCAGCAGGGTGGGGGGGGCGGCCACCGGGGAGCTGTTTTTT
D: TRBD2; J: TRBJ2-7; V: TRBV27; size: .; CDR3: CASRPGGLAGNYEQYF; DNA: TGTGCCAGCAGGCCCGGGGGACTAGCGGGAAACTACGAGCAGTACTTC
D: .; J: TRBJ1-5; V: TRBV19; size: .; CDR3: CASSGGGRGNQPQHF; DNA: TGTGCCAGTAGCGGGGGGGGGCGAGGCAATCAGCCCCAGCATTTT
D: .; J: TRBJ1-1; V: TRBV19; size: .; CDR3: CASSITGRNTEAFF; DNA: TGTGCCAGTAGTATCACAGGCAGGAACACTGAAGCTTTCTTT
D: .; J: TRBJ1-2; V: TRBV5-6; size: once; CDR3: CASSLVSFRFYGYTF; DNA: TGTGCCAGCAGCTTGGTAAGTTTTCGGTTCTATGGCTACACCTTC
D: TRBD1; J: TRBJ1-1; V: TRBV9; size: .; CDR3: CASSASQGAYTEAFF; DNA: TGTGCCAGCAGCGCCTCACAGGGGGCCTACACTGAAGCTTTCTTT
D: TRBD1; J: TRBJ1-5; V: TRBV7-9; size: once; CDR3: CASSTQGGNQPQHF; DNA: TGTGCCAGCAGCACACAGGGGGGCAATCAGCCCCAGCATTTT
D: TRBD1; J: TRBJ2-5; V: TRBV5-8; size: .; CDR3: CASSPGDRQETQYF; DNA: TGTGCCAGCAGCCCAGGGGACAGGCAAGAGACCCAGTACTTC
D: .; J: TRBJ2-2; V: TRBV28; size: .; CDR3: CASRSGSANTGELFF; DNA: TGTGCCAGCAGGTCAGGGTCCGCGAACACCGGGGAGCTGTTTTTT
D: TRBD2; J: TRBJ2-1; V: TRBV3-1/TRBV3-2; size: .; CDR3: CASSQGLAGSYNEQFF; DNA: TGTGCCAGCAGCCAAGGACTAGCGGGCTCCTACAATGAGCAGTTCTTC
D: TRBD2; J: TRBJ2-1; V: TRBV11-2; size: .; CDR3: CASSLLAFNEQFF; DNA: TGTGCCAGCAGCCTACTAGCGTTTAATGAGCAGTTCTTC
D: TRBD1; J: TRBJ1-1; V: TRBV10-3; size: .; CDR3: CAIKDRVESSEAFF; DNA: TGTGCCATCAAAGACAGGGTTGAGTCCAGTGAAGCTTTCTTT
D: .; J: TRBJ2-7; V: TRBV2; size: .; CDR3: CASSQRLSYEQYF; DNA: TGTGCCAGCAGTCAGAGACTCTCCTACGAGCAGTACTTC
D: TRBD1; J: TRBJ1-2; V: TRBV5-4; size: .; CDR3: CASSSLTGAIGGYTF; DNA: TGTGCCAGCAGCTCCCTGACAGGGGCCATCGGTGGCTACACCTTC
D: .; J: TRBJ1-1; V: TRBV10-2; size: few; CDR3: CASSRQPNTEAFF; DNA: TGCGCCAGCAGTCGACAGCCGAACACTGAAGCTTTCTTT
D: TRBD2; J: TRBJ2-5; V: TRBV6-4; size: .; CDR3: CASSDPSVAGPWVETQYF; DNA: TGTGCCAGCAGTGACCCCTCAGTAGCGGGACCATGGGTGGAGACCCAGTACTTC
D: .; J: TRBJ1-2; V: TRBV3-1/TRBV3-2; size: .; CDR3: CASSQVQGDGYTF; DNA: TGTGCCAGCAGCCAAGTACAAGGGGATGGCTACACCTTC
D: .; J: TRBJ2-6; V: TRBV7-9; size: .; CDR3: CASSLEQPGANVLTF; DNA: TGTGCCAGCAGCTTAGAACAGCCTGGGGCCAACGTCCTGACTTTC
D: TRBD1; J: TRBJ2-2; V: TRBV13; size: .; CDR3: CASSLGTGRSGELFF; DNA: TGTGCCAGCAGCCTTGGGACAGGGAGGTCCGGGGAGCTGTTTTTT
D: .; J: TRBJ1-2; V: TRBV5-1; size: .; CDR3: CASRQEANYGYTF; DNA: TGCGCCAGCCGACAGGAAGCTAACTATGGCTACACCTTC
D: .; J: TRBJ1-4; V: TRBV5-4; size: .; CDR3: CASSLSSGQGLEKLFF; DNA: TGTGCCAGCAGCTTGTCATCGGGGCAGGGGCTTGAAAAACTGTTTTTT
D: .; J: TRBJ1-2; V: TRBV4-1; size: .; CDR3: CASSQGVAPKTGYTF; DNA: TGCGCCAGCAGCCAAGGGGTAGCTCCAAAAACTGGCTACACCTTC
D: .; J: TRBJ2-1; V: TRBV7-3; size: once; CDR3: CASSLLETSEQFF; DNA: TGTGCCAGCAGCCTTCTAGAGACCTCTGAGCAGTTCTTC
D: .; J: TRBJ1-4; V: TRBV28; size: .; CDR3: CASSLFGGGEKLFF; DNA: TGTGCCAGCAGTTTATTCGGGGGTGGTGAAAAACTGTTTTTT
D: TRBD2; J: TRBJ2-7; V: TRBV6-9; size: few; CDR3: CASSHTSGSAYEQYF; DNA: TGTGCCAGCAGTCATACTAGCGGGAGTGCCTACGAGCAGTACTTC
D: TRBD1; J: TRBJ2-1; V: TRBV4-1; size: .; CDR3: CASSPLRSGTGMDNEQFF; DNA: TGCGCCAGCAGCCCTCTACGCTCCGGGACAGGTATGGACAATGAGCAGTTCTTC
D: .; J: TRBJ1-1; V: TRBV2; size: .; CDR3: CASSGPGNVLAFF; DNA: TGTGCCAGCAGTGGGCCAGGGAATGTGCTAGCTTTCTTT
D: .; J: TRBJ2-2; V: TRBV6-2/TRBV6-3; size: .; CDR3: CASSPTGSGELFF; DNA: TGTGCCAGCAGCCCAACAGGGTCCGGGGAGCTGTTTTTT
D: TRBD2; J: TRBJ2-1; V: TRBV24-1; size: .; CDR3: CATSDPRTSGSSYNEQFF; DNA: TGTGCCACCAGTGATCCCCGGACTAGCGGGAGTTCGTACAATGAGCAGTTCTTC